What follows describes a single T cell receptor (beta chain). Germline values: CDR1 MNHNS, CDR2 SASEGT. The CDR3 totals 16 residues. This entry is derived from a study of monozygotic twins with inflammatory bowel disease. TCRdb re-analyzed the 5' RACE reads; it lists each CDR3 protein once, without DNA. This listing includes under 150,000 distinct CDR3 sequences. The specimen was blood. The chain combines TRBV6-1 with TRBJ2-7; the D gene TCRdb calls, TRBD1, cannot be checked with no DNA. This clonotype originated in a human donor with ulcerative colitis or Crohn's disease, or a healthy co-twin of an affected twin (not recorded which). The CDR3: CASSSLAGTGIGEQYF.